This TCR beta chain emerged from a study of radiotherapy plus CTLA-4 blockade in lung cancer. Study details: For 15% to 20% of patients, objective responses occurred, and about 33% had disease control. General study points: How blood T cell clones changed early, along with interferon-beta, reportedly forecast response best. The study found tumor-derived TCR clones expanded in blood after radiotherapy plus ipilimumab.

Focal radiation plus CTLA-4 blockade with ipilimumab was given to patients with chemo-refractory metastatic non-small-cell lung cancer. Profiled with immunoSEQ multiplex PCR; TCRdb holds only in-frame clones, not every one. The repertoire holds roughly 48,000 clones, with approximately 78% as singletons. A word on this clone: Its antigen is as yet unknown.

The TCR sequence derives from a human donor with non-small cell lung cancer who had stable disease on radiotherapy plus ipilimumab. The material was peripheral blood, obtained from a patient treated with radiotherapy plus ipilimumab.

As DNA, the CDR3 is TGTGCCAGCAGCTTACTGTTAGGCAGGGGAAACCAGCCCCAGCATTTT. It codes for CASSLLLGRGNQPQHF. The chain links TRBV7-8 to TRBJ1-5; D might be TRBD1 (6 bases). V lost 2 bases, J lost 7 bases, and 18 bases lay in between. Germline CDR1 reads SGHVS; CDR2 reads FQNEAQ. The CDR3 extends over 16 amino acids.